Given below is one TCR beta chain in context. Its antigen is unidentified. The sample belongs to a study of vaccination and CD4 T cells after COVID-19. Looking at the study overall: Stimuli were overlapping spike peptide pools of SARS-CoV-2 and three common cold coronaviruses (HCoV-NL63, HCoV-OC43, HCoV-229E). Cultures designated as controls were supplied with a CEFX pool, an HIV-1 Nef pool, or no peptide.

CDR1 is SNHLY and CDR2 is FYNNEI in the germline V gene. This CDR3 region has 14 residues. V shed 5 bases and J 13 bases; nucleotides not matched to a gene: 13. The Oncomine TCR Beta short-read assay generated sequence data from the DNA of cultured CD4+ T cells. Via MiXCR, TCRdb re-called the PCR reads, giving one row per CDR3 protein. The data hold about 20,000 distinct CDR3 sequences, with 35% to 40% observed a single time. Documented treatment: approximately 11-day PBMC culture with coronavirus spike peptide pools or control peptides (ViraFEST assay). First, ViraFEST expanded antigen-specific T cells with peptide pools, and next it sequenced the TCRs.

Sequences were derived from CD4+ T cells from blood, cultured in vitro, sampled before SARS-CoV-2 vaccination. This chain uses TRBV2 with TRBJ1-4; TRBD1 agrees at 7 bases. This TCR was sampled from a human donor who received a COVID-19 vaccine. CDR3: CASSPSSTGERLFF. DNA of the CDR3: TGTGCCAGCAGTCCTTCTTCAACAGGGGAACGACTGTTTTTT.